A single sample is the source of the 7 T cell receptor beta chains below, sequenced in a study of blood T cells in healthy people across ages. Alongside a J-beta primer mix, a sample-barcoded 5' primer served in a second PCR lasting roughly 7 to 11 cycles. TCRdb independently ran MiXCR on the 5' RACE reads; one entry per CDR3 protein. Of almost 550,000 distinct CDR3 sequences listed, 24% are singletons. This sample also belongs to another study, concerning T cells of mothers and their children.

Sequenced: blood. These receptors originate from a boy younger than 18 in good health.

This clonotype showed up just a few times. The rearrangement links TRBV29-1 to TRBJ2-1, with D uncertain. Germline CDR1 reads SQVTM; CDR2 reads ANQGSEA. Trimming stripped 4 bases from V and 5 bases from J, with 12 bases between. This CDR3 has 13 residues. DNA of the CDR3: TGCAGCGTTGCCCTAATCAATCACAATGAGCAGTTCTTC. Translated, it gives CSVALINHNEQFF.

The rearrangement links TRBV4-3 to TRBJ2-2; 9 bases align to TRBD2. The CDR3 totals 18 residues. CDR1 is LGHNA and CDR2 is YSLEER in the germline V gene. V shed 0 bases, J shed 6 bases, and the junction held 11 bases outside the gene matches. As DNA, the CDR3 is TGCGCCAGCAGCCAAGACGTCGCGGGGGGGACTTTGTCCGGGGAGCTGTTTTTT. Translation: CASSQDVAGGTLSGELFF.

The chain joins TRBV25-1 to TRBJ1-4; 9 bases match TRBD1. Germline V lookup: CDR1 MGHDK, CDR2 SYGVNS. The CDR3 spans 16 residues. V lost 8 bases to trimming and J lost 7 bases; unmatched junction nucleotides: 14. DNA for the CDR3: TGTGCCAGCTCGAAAACAGGGGGCGTATTTGCTGAAAAACTGTTTTTT. It translates to CASSKTGGVFAEKLFF.

The chain combines TRBV7-6 with TRBJ1-4; 10 bases are a match to TRBD1. The junction had 5 bases not matched to a gene; V was cut back by 5 bases and J by 5 bases. This CDR3 has 15 residues. Germline V gene data show CDR1 as SGHVS and CDR2 as FNYEAQ. Here the CDR3 DNA reads TGTGCCAGCAGCGATAAGACAGGGGGCAATGAAAAACTGTTTTTT. Protein sequence: CASSDKTGGNEKLFF.

This clonotype was observed at least ten times. The V call is TRBV2, the J call TRBJ2-7; TRBD2 matches at 9 bases. The J segment lost 0 bases and the V segment lost 7 bases, leaving 7 bases of the junction unmatched. Germline V gene sequence: CDR1 SNHLY, CDR2 FYNNEI. There are 15 residues in the CDR3. The CDR3 protein is CASKREAPTSYEQYF. The CDR3 DNA reads as TGTGCCAGCAAGCGGGAGGCCCCTACCTCCTACGAGCAGTACTTC.

This clonotype was found a few times. The chain joins TRBV28 to TRBJ2-5, with unresolved D. Germline CDR1 MDHEN, CDR2 SYDVKM. V lost 4 bases and J 1 base, leaving 7 bases between the germline ends. The CDR3 runs 13 residues. DNA for the CDR3: TGTGCCAGCAGTTCGTCCTTCCAAGAGACCCAGTACTTC. Translating gives CASSSSFQETQYF.

This clonotype was seen a handful of times. V and J are TRBV10-3 and TRBJ1-2; 10 positions match TRBD1. CDR1 ENHRY and CDR2 SYGVKD come from the germline V gene. Germline trimming cut 2 bases from V and 1 base from J; bases unmatched to any gene: 7. The CDR3 spans 17 residues. CDR3 region: CAISERGTGVNNYGYTF. The CDR3 coding sequence is TGTGCCATCAGTGAGAGGGGGACAGGGGTAAATAACTATGGCTACACCTTC.